This T cell receptor beta chain derives from a study of PD-1 blockade in mismatch repair-deficient tumors. Study-level information: Patients had 12 mismatch repair-deficient cancer types, all previously treated and progressing.

Clones were read by immunoSEQ multiplex PCR, and TCRdb kept only the in-frame ones, dropping some. The sample contains some 120,000 clones, around three quarters of which appear only once. Every patient had mismatch repair deficiency by PCR or immunohistochemistry. TCR sequencing covered three patients who responded to pembrolizumab. Overall study findings and caveats: Tumor-resident clones, often absent from pretreatment blood, expanded after pembrolizumab and then contracted.

Worth noting for this clone: Its antigen is unknown.

This material consisted of peripheral blood, taken more than 58 weeks after starting pembrolizumab. The clonotype comes from an adult with mismatch repair-deficient cancer.

CDR3 nucleotide sequence: TGTGCCAGCCGAGCGGGGAACGTTGGCACCGGGGAGCTGTTTTTT. Its translation: CASRAGNVGTGELFF. J is TRBJ2-2 and V is TRBV5-4; 7 bases are a match to TRBD2. J gave up 4 bases and V 7 bases, and 10 bases lay outside the gene matches. CDR1 SGHNT and CDR2 YYREEE come from the germline V gene (reference sequence). This CDR3 has 15 residues.